Sequencing of this T cell receptor (beta chain) was carried out in a study of T cell responses to AZD1222 COVID-19 vaccine. Study information: Second-dose schedules of about 4 or about 12 weeks were combined. General study results and limits: Only a handful of people who got AZD1222 tested seropositive at baseline.

Sequencing used immunoSEQ multiplex PCR; TCRdb keeps in-frame clones, though not all of them. The data contain about 120,000 clones, over 75% of them seen just once; the ten biggest clones take up 8.5% to 10%. V was pared by 2 bases and J by 0 bases, with 13 bases between. This CDR3 is 16 amino acids long. Germline V gives CDR1 LGHDT, CDR2 YNNKEL (reference sequence). About this clone itself: The antigen remains undetermined.

This specimen consisted of peripheral blood, obtained on day 0 of AZD1222 vaccination. This chain joins TRBV3-1 (or the pseudogene TRBV3-2) and TRBJ1-2; D remains ambiguous. The sequence was obtained from an adult in good health. CDR3 sequence: CASSQRRNPANYGYTF. CDR3 DNA sequence: TGTGCCAGCAGCCAACGAAGAAATCCGGCTAACTATGGCTACACCTTC.